This TCR beta chain was retrieved from a study of blood T cells in healthy people across ages. The draw of peripheral blood yielded approximately 10 milliliters from each donor. Per sample, no less than 6 micrograms of total RNA were extracted. PCR was performed a second time for about 6 to 11 cycles using a sample-barcoded 5' primer and a J-beta primer mix. Every single cDNA molecule received a tag from a template-switch adaptor with 12 random nucleotides. TCRdb fed the 5' RACE reads into MiXCR, producing one record per CDR3 protein. This sample yields hundreds of thousands of distinct CDR3 sequences, of which roughly 20% are seen a single time; roughly 3.6% belongs to the top ten. V lost 5 bases to trimming and J lost 5 bases; unmatched junction nucleotides: 13. There are 16 residues in the CDR3.

This TCR was sampled from a man in his 70s in good health. This chain joins TRBV12-3 or TRBV12-4 and TRBJ2-5; 8 bases map to TRBD1. The sequencing sample was made of blood. The CDR3 DNA reads TGTGCCAGCAGTCCAAGGACAGGGAGCATTCTTGAGACCCAGTACTTC. The encoded protein is CASSPRTGSILETQYF.